The TCR beta chain described here comes from a study of blood T cell repertoires in COVID-19. On the study more broadly: Researchers got acute and convalescent COVID-19 samples from the United States, Italy and Spain.

Method: immunoSEQ multiplex PCR; TCRdb's copy keeps in-frame clones and lacks some. Among 150,000 to 200,000 clones listed, roughly 84% were seen once. Trimming left V 9 bases short and J 5 bases short, with 18 bases between. Per germline, CDR1 KGHDR and CDR2 SFDVKD. CDR3 length equals 14 residues. The chain couples TRBV24-1 to TRBJ2-5; D might be TRBD2 (5 bases). This receptor was taken from a woman in her 70s with COVID-19, enrolled during active disease. Sequenced input: peripheral blood. CDR3 DNA: TGTGCCACCGCAGCTAGCCGGACTCTGGAGACCCAGTACTTC. It is translated as CATAASRTLETQYF.